Included here is one TCR beta chain sequence, with context. Antigen: not known. This record belongs to a study of T cell responses to AZD1222 COVID-19 vaccine. The germline V gene has CDR1 SGHDT and CDR2 YYEEEE. The CDR3 extends over 14 amino acids. Trimming took 4 bases from V and 1 from J, leaving 9 bases between them. Generated by immunoSEQ multiplex PCR, the TCRdb table keeps only in-frame clones and is missing some. The top ten hold roughly 6.5% of the sample, which has about 67,000 clones, about four fifths seen once. The study, taken as a whole, reports: Baseline antibody screening turned up just a handful of seropositive AZD1222 recipients. Among vaccine-associated CD4 TCRs, coverage spanned spike, with dominance at 160-218 and 743-854.

The sample was peripheral blood, taken 28 days after the second AZD1222 dose. The chain joins TRBV5-6 to TRBJ1-3, with a tentative D call TRBD1 (5 bases). This TCR came from an adult who received the AZD1222 COVID-19 vaccine. This CDR3 reads CASSLGGSGNTIYF. CDR3 sequence (DNA): TGTGCCAGCAGCCTTGGGGGTTCTGGAAACACCATATATTTT. Full variable domain (missing parts from reference TRBV5-6 and TRBJ1-3): DAGVTQSPTHLIKTRGQQVTLRCSPKSGHDTVSWYQQALGQGPQFIFQYYEEEERQRGNFPDRFSGHQFPNYSSELNVNALLLGDSALYLCASSLGGSGNTIYFGEGSWLTVV.